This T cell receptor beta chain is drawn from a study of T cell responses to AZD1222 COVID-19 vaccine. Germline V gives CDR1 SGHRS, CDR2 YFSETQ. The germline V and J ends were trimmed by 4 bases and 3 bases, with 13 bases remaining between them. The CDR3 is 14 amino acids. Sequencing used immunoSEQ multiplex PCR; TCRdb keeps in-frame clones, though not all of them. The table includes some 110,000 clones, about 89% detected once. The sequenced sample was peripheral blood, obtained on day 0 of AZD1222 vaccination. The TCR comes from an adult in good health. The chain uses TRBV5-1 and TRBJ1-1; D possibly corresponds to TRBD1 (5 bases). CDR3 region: CASSHQGLDTEAFF. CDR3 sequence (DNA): TGCGCCAGCAGCCACCAGGGATTGGACACTGAAGCTTTCTTT.